A single sample gave rise to the 23 T cell receptor beta chains below, sequenced in a study of T cell changes during pregnancy in multiple sclerosis. Produced via immunoSEQ multiplex PCR; TCRdb's table is partial and in-frame only. The sample lists almost 65,000 clones; 80% to 95% were seen once. Sequencing was performed on peripheral blood, taken in the first trimester of pregnancy. All receptors come from a female donor with multiple sclerosis, enrolled in a pregnancy study.

The chain recombines TRBV11-2 with TRBJ1-3, with 7 bases aligning to TRBD1. Trimming cost V 4 bases and J 0 bases; bases outside gene matches: 15. CDR1 is SGHAT and CDR2 is FQNNGV in the germline V gene. The CDR3 contains 19 residues. CDR3 residues: CASSSKTGTEDSSGNTIYF. CDR3 bases: TGTGCCAGCAGCTCGAAGACCGGGACAGAAGATTCCTCTGGAAACACCATATATTTT.

The chain couples TRBV2 to TRBJ2-1, with 8 positions matching TRBD2. The junction had 10 bases not matched to a gene; V was cut back by 3 bases and J by 9 bases. The CDR3 is 15 residues long. Germline loops: CDR1 SNHLY, CDR2 FYNNEI. DNA for the CDR3: TGTGCCAGCAGTGATACGGGGACTAGATGGAGTGAGCAGTTCTTC. Translating gives CASSDTGTRWSEQFF.

The V and J genes are TRBV6-5 and TRBJ1-2, with TRBD1 identical over 8 bases. Germline-derived CDR1 and CDR2 are MNHEY and SVGAGI. This CDR3 is 14 amino acids long. The ends lost 5 bases at V and 8 bases at J; junction bases unmatched: 10. The CDR3 sequence is CASSRGTGGLGYTF. The CDR3, as DNA: TGTGCCAGCAGTAGAGGGACAGGTGGTTTAGGCTACACCTTC.

This clone was observed once. The rearrangement joins TRBV5-1 to TRBJ1-1; 11 nucleotides agree with TRBD1. The ends lost 5 bases at V and 7 bases at J; junction bases unmatched: 10. The germline V gene has CDR1 SGHRS and CDR2 YFSETQ. The CDR3 is 15 residues long. The CDR3 sequence is CASSHPGQGVHEAFF. The CDR3 DNA reads as TGCGCCAGCAGTCATCCGGGACAGGGGGTCCATGAAGCTTTCTTT.

This clone was seen a single time. The rearrangement links TRBV6-1 to TRBJ2-1; 10 nucleotides line up with TRBD1. The CDR3 totals 15 residues. V was pared by 3 bases and J by 5 bases, with 4 bases of the junction left unmatched. CDR1 is MNHNS, CDR2 SASEGT, per germline. The CDR3 here is CASSDGTGDNNEQFF. The CDR3 nucleotides are TGTGCCAGCAGTGACGGGACAGGGGATAACAATGAGCAGTTCTTC.

The chain links TRBV4-1 to TRBJ1-1; D unclear. Germline V gene data show CDR1 as MGHRA and CDR2 as YSYEKL. V dropped 0 bases and J dropped 0 bases, with 11 bases sitting between them. CDR3 size: 16 residues. CDR3 sequence: CASSQEFWQVNTEAFF. CDR3 nucleotides: TGCGCCAGCAGCCAAGAATTTTGGCAGGTGAACACTGAAGCTTTCTTT.

This rearrangement joins TRBV7-2 to TRBJ1-5; D is uncertain. V was shortened by 3 bases and J by 4 bases, with 10 bases between the two germline ends. The CDR3 has 14 amino acids. The germline CDR1 and CDR2 sequences are SGHTA and FQGNSA. For the CDR3, the DNA is TGTGCCAGCAGCTTGGACTGGGAAAATCAGCCCCAGCATTTT. Translated: CASSLDWENQPQHF.

This chain joins TRBV5-1 and TRBJ2-1; tentatively, D is TRBD2 (5 bases). V lost 7 bases and J lost 0, with 17 bases in between. CDR1 and CDR2 (germline): SGHRS, YFSETQ. This CDR3 contains 16 residues. The DNA for the CDR3 is TGCGCCAGCTCGGCCTCCGGACTCAGCTCCTACAATGAGCAGTTCTTC. Protein product: CASSASGLSSYNEQFF.

The V gene is TRBV18, the J gene TRBJ2-7; 8 nucleotides line up with TRBD1. The CDR3 is 15 amino acids. The trim removed 1 base at V and 4 bases at J, leaving 6 bases unmatched. Germline V gene data show CDR1 as KGHSH and CDR2 as LQKENI. The CDR3 DNA reads as TGTGCCAGCTCACCACGGACAGGGCAGGGGTACGAGCAGTACTTC. This codes for CASSPRTGQGYEQYF.

The chain recombines TRBV2 with TRBJ2-2; D remains ambiguous. The CDR3 length is 12 residues. Germline CDR1 SNHLY, CDR2 FYNNEI. The germline V and J ends were trimmed by 6 bases and 6 bases, with 8 bases remaining between them. CDR3 bases: TGTGCCAGCAGCCACGGAGCCGGGGAGCTGTTTTTT. This gives the protein CASSHGAGELFF.

The V and J genes are TRBV11-3 and TRBJ2-7; perhaps TRBD2 as D (6 bases). Trimming removed 5 bases at V and 5 bases at J, with 13 bases between. The CDR3 has 13 amino acids. Germline CDR1 SGHNT, CDR2 YENEEA. The CDR3 bases are TGTGCCAGCAGCCCCCTTGGGGGGAACGAGCAGTACTTC. This encodes CASSPLGGNEQYF.

V and J are TRBV11-2 and TRBJ2-2, with 11 bases fitting TRBD2. This CDR3 is built from 18 residues. From germline, CDR1 is SGHAT and CDR2 FQNNGV. Trimming cost V 1 base and J 6 bases; bases outside gene matches: 10. The CDR3 here is CASSLVLAGGGSPGELFF. The CDR3 nucleotides read TGTGCCAGCAGCTTAGTTCTAGCGGGAGGAGGTTCCCCCGGGGAGCTGTTTTTT.

This clone was recorded once. This sequence joins TRBV19 and TRBJ2-4; 14 positions match TRBD2. In germline, CDR1 is LNHDA, CDR2 SQIVND (reference sequence). CDR3 length equals 19 residues. V shed 4 bases and J 2 bases; nucleotides not matched to a gene: 10. CDR3 protein: CASSTSGLAGVGTKNIQYF. The CDR3 coding sequence is TGTGCCAGTAGTACCTCGGGACTAGCGGGAGTCGGGACCAAAAACATTCAGTACTTC.

This clone was counted a few times. The chain couples TRBV11-2 to TRBJ1-5, with 8 bases that match TRBD1. CDR3 length equals 14 residues. Per the germline V gene, CDR1 is SGHAT and CDR2 is FQNNGV. With 4 bases clipped from V and 3 bases from J, the junction kept 2 bases outside the gene matches. Written as DNA, the CDR3 is TGTGCCAGCAGCTCGGACAGGGTCAATCAGCCCCAGCATTTT. Its translation is CASSSDRVNQPQHF. Variable domain in full (rest from reference TRBV11-2 and TRBJ1-5): EAGVAQSPRYKIIEKRQSVAFWCNPISGHATLYWYQQILGQGPKLLIQFQNNGVVDDSQLPKDRFSAERLKGVDSTLKIQPAKLEDSAVYLCASSSDRVNQPQHFGDGTRLSIL.

This clone appeared a single time. This sequence joins TRBV25-1 and TRBJ2-1; D is possibly TRBD1 (6 bases). This CDR3 region has 16 residues. With 2 bases removed from V and 5 bases from J, the gap between germline ends came to 16 bases. Germline V gene data show CDR1 as MGHDK and CDR2 as SYGVNS. CDR3 sequence (DNA): TGTGCCAGCAGTGAAGTTTGGGGGACATCTAACAATGAGCAGTTCTTC. Its translation is CASSEVWGTSNNEQFF.

This chain uses TRBV28 with TRBJ2-7; 7 nucleotides match TRBD2. The V gene end was trimmed by 6 bases and the J gene end by 5 bases; junction bases not matched to a gene: 16. Germline loops: CDR1 MDHEN, CDR2 SYDVKM. The CDR3 contains 16 residues. The CDR3 DNA reads as TGTGCCAGCAGAAACGCCGGTGGCGGGAGTCGCCACGAGCAGTACTTC. Translation: CASRNAGGGSRHEQYF.

The chain carries TRBV19 and TRBJ1-2; TRBD1 is a possible D gene (6 bases). The V gene's germline CDR1 is LNHDA and CDR2 SQIVND (reference sequence). This CDR3 contains 18 residues. The V and J ends lost 4 bases and 3 bases respectively, with 24 bases between them. The CDR3 DNA reads TGTGCCAGTAGTACCTTCGACCGCGATACAGGGTCGGACTATGGCTACACCTTC. Translated, it gives CASSTFDRDTGSDYGYTF.

V and J are TRBV30 and TRBJ1-5, with D maybe TRBD1 (6 bases). This CDR3 region has 15 residues. Between the trimmed V and J ends, which lost 0 bases and 2 bases, there was a span of 11 bases. The V gene's germline CDR1 is GTSNPN and CDR2 SVGIG (reference sequence). The CDR3 protein is CAWSVEGGGNQPQHF. The DNA for the CDR3 is TGTGCCTGGAGTGTAGAGGGGGGGGGCAATCAGCCCCAGCATTTT. Together with reference TRBV30 and TRBJ1-5, the CDR3 gives the full variable domain: SQTIHQWPATLVQPVGSPLSLECTVEGTSNPNLYWYRQAAGRGLQLLFYSVGIGQISSEVPQNLSASRPQDRQFILSSKKLLLSDSGFYLCAWSVEGGGNQPQHFGDGTRLSIL.

The chain recombines TRBV28 with TRBJ1-5; 10 bases agree with TRBD1. Germline CDR1 MDHEN, CDR2 SYDVKM. This CDR3 contains 14 residues. Unmatched junction bases numbered 1, after V lost 2 bases and J lost 6 bases. The CDR3 DNA follows: TGTGCCAGCAGTTTAGGGGACAGGGGTCAGCCCCAGCATTTT. It is translated as CASSLGDRGQPQHF.

This rearrangement joins TRBV18 to TRBJ1-1; a possible D gene is TRBD1 (6 bases). The CDR3 sequence is 14 residues long. Trimming cost V 2 bases and J 7 bases, with 14 bases left between them. Germline CDR1 is KGHSH and CDR2 is LQKENI. CDR3 sequence: CASSPYRRGDEAFF. The CDR3 coding sequence is TGTGCCAGCTCACCATATCGCAGGGGCGATGAAGCTTTCTTT.

The V and J genes are TRBV5-1 and TRBJ2-2; 7 bases agree with TRBD2. The ends lost 3 bases at V and 8 bases at J; junction bases unmatched: 16. This CDR3 comprises 17 residues. Germline V CDR1 and CDR2: SGHRS, YFSETQ. The chain's CDR3 is CASSSFSSGLTAGELFF. CDR3 sequence (DNA): TGCGCCAGCAGCTCCTTTTCTAGCGGCCTGACCGCGGGGGAGCTGTTTTTT.

This chain joins TRBV7-8 and TRBJ2-5; D unclear. This CDR3 comprises 12 residues. Germline V gives CDR1 SGHVS, CDR2 FQNEAQ. V lost 6 bases, J lost 4 bases, and 9 bases lay in between. For the CDR3, the DNA is TGTGCCAGCAGGCAGGTGTCAGAGACCCAGTACTTC. Translating gives CASRQVSETQYF.

The J gene is TRBJ2-1, the V gene TRBV28; 11 nucleotides line up with TRBD2. J gave up 5 bases and V 5 bases, and 5 bases lay outside the gene matches. Germline-derived CDR1 and CDR2 are MDHEN and SYDVKM. This CDR3 region has 15 residues. The chain's CDR3 is CASSPTGLADNEQFF. For the CDR3, the DNA is TGTGCCAGCAGTCCTACGGGACTAGCGGACAATGAGCAGTTCTTC.